A selection of T cell receptor beta chains follows, all from one sample in a study of CD8+ T cells in alopecia areata. Assay: immunoSEQ multiplex PCR; the TCRdb copy retains only in-frame clones and omits some. The data show approximately 99,000 clones, 59% seen once. Sequenced material: CD8+ T cells sorted from blood. These receptors all come from a human donor in good health. Each CDR3 is given with its conserved first and last residue. D genes are given only for firm matches. Clone sizes are given selectively: once, few, many, or a class where the clone is expanded.

D: TRBD2
size: few
J: TRBJ2-1
V: TRBV4-1
DNA: TGCGCCAGCAGCCAAGATAACTGGCGGGGGGGCTCTGAGCAGTTCTTC
CDR3: CASSQDNWRGGSEQFF

D: TRBD1
size: few
J: TRBJ2-1
V: TRBV5-5
DNA: TGTGCCAGCAGCTCCTGGACAGGGGGACTACGCAATGAGCAGTTCTTC
CDR3: CASSSWTGGLRNEQFF

D: TRBD2
size: -
J: TRBJ2-7
V: TRBV15
DNA: TGTGCCACCAGCATTCTAGCGGGGGGTCCCGAGCAGTACTTC
CDR3: CATSILAGGPEQYF

D: TRBD2
size: -
J: TRBJ2-5
V: TRBV10-3
DNA: TGTGCCAGCAGTCAACTAGCGGGGGGAGAAGAGACCCAGTACTTC
CDR3: CASSQLAGGEETQYF

D: -
size: -
J: TRBJ1-1
V: TRBV25-1
DNA: TGTGCCAGCAGTGGAGGAAGGACGGTCACTGAAGCTTTCTTT
CDR3: CASSGGRTVTEAFF

D: -
size: -
J: TRBJ2-2
V: TRBV6-4
DNA: TGTGCCAGCAGTGCAGCAGGGAACACCGGGGAGCTGTTTTTT
CDR3: CASSAAGNTGELFF

D: TRBD1
size: -
J: TRBJ2-1
V: TRBV29-1
DNA: TGCAGCGCCATCCGGGACAGGGGCTACAATGAGCAGTTCTTC
CDR3: CSAIRDRGYNEQFF

D: TRBD1
size: -
J: TRBJ2-5
V: TRBV28
DNA: TGTGCCAGCAGTTTAACCCCCCGGGACAGCATTGAAGAGACCCAGTACTTC
CDR3: CASSLTPRDSIEETQYF

D: TRBD1
size: -
J: TRBJ1-4
V: TRBV19
DNA: TGTGCCAGTAGTAGTATGGGACAGGGAAATGAAAAACTGTTTTTT
CDR3: CASSSMGQGNEKLFF

D: -
size: few
J: TRBJ1-5
V: TRBV19
DNA: TGTGCCAGTAGTCCCCGAGGTCCGGTCAGGAATCAGCCCCAGCATTTT
CDR3: CASSPRGPVRNQPQHF

D: -
size: -
J: TRBJ2-7
V: TRBV25-1
DNA: TGTGCCAGCAGTGGGGGACAATTGAGCTCCTACGAGCAGTACTTC
CDR3: CASSGGQLSSYEQYF

D: -
size: -
J: TRBJ2-2
V: TRBV27
DNA: TGTGCCAGCAGTGCGCAGGGAACCGGGGAGCTGTTTTTT
CDR3: CASSAQGTGELFF

D: TRBD2
size: -
J: TRBJ2-7
V: TRBV27
DNA: TGTGCCAGCAGTTTATCGGAGAGTAGCGGGGTCTACGAGCAGTACTTC
CDR3: CASSLSESSGVYEQYF

D: -
size: -
J: TRBJ2-1
V: TRBV4-2
DNA: TGTGCCAGCAGCCAAGACCTCGGTAGGAATGAGCAGTTCTTC
CDR3: CASSQDLGRNEQFF

D: -
size: large
J: TRBJ2-5
V: TRBV19
DNA: TGTGCCACCCTAGGAGGAGAGGGCCTGGAGACCCAGTACTTC
CDR3: CATLGGEGLETQYF

D: -
size: -
J: TRBJ2-1
V: TRBV7-2
DNA: TGTGCCAGCAGCTTGCGGGCCTACAGGGCCAACAATGAGCAGTTCTTC
CDR3: CASSLRAYRANNEQFF

D: -
size: once
J: TRBJ2-3
V: TRBV13
DNA: TGTGCCAGCAGCTTACCAGGTAGCACAGGTACGCAGTATTTT
CDR3: CASSLPGSTGTQYF

D: TRBD1
size: -
J: TRBJ2-5
V: TRBV29-1
DNA: TGCAGCGTTGAAGGTGAAACAGGGGTAGAGACCCAGTACTTC
CDR3: CSVEGETGVETQYF

D: TRBD1
size: few
J: TRBJ2-7
V: TRBV13
DNA: TGTGCCAGCAGCTTCGGACAGGGTGTGCGGGAGCAGTACTTC
CDR3: CASSFGQGVREQYF

D: -
size: many
J: TRBJ2-1
V: TRBV2
DNA: TGTGCCAGCAGTGACCCGACGCGTGGTGAGCAGTTCTTC
CDR3: CASSDPTRGEQFF

D: -
size: -
J: TRBJ1-1
V: TRBV13
DNA: TGTGCCAGCAAGGGGCAGAACACTGAAGCTTTCTTT
CDR3: CASKGQNTEAFF

D: TRBD2
size: -
J: TRBJ2-7
V: TRBV30
DNA: TGTGCCTGGGTGGCTAGCGGGGTCTACGAGCAGTACTTC
CDR3: CAWVASGVYEQYF

D: -
size: -
J: TRBJ1-1
V: TRBV6-1
DNA: TGTGCCAATAAGGACGGAGCTGAAGCTTTCTTT
CDR3: CANKDGAEAFF

D: TRBD2
size: -
J: TRBJ2-3
V: TRBV6-1
DNA: TGTGCCAGCAGCCCGGACGGGGGGGGCGGAGATACGCAGTATTTT
CDR3: CASSPDGGGGDTQYF

D: TRBD2
size: -
J: TRBJ2-7
V: TRBV9
DNA: TGTGCCGGCGGGAGACCGGATCTACGAGAGCAGTACTTC
CDR3: CAGGRPDLREQYF

D: -
size: -
J: TRBJ2-7
V: TRBV2
DNA: TGTGCCAGCAGTGAAGGAATCTCCTACGAGCAGTACTTC
CDR3: CASSEGISYEQYF